The 7 T cell receptor beta chains below were found in one sample sequenced in a study of tumor-infiltrating lymphocytes in oesophageal squamous cell carcinoma. Using its own MiXCR run on the PCR reads, TCRdb lists one record per CDR3 protein. Seen here are under 8,000 distinct CDR3 sequences, about 14% observed once, and the top ten hold about a sixth. The sample comprised esophageal tumor tissue. The receptors stem from a male donor with esophageal squamous cell carcinoma.

This clonotype appeared many times. The chain is built from TRBV11-2 and TRBJ2-2, with D unclear. Germline CDR1 reads SGHAT; CDR2 reads FQNNGV. The V end lost 5 bases, the J end lost 5 bases, and 9 bases lay between the germline ends. CDR3 length equals 13 residues. The CDR3 protein is CASSVQRTGELFF. The CDR3 DNA is TGTGCCAGCAGCGTGCAGAGGACCGGGGAGCTGTTTTTT.

The chain combines TRBV12-3 or TRBV12-4 with TRBJ1-2; D is ambiguous. Deletions cut 0 bases from V and 8 bases from J, with 13 bases between. There are 14 residues in the CDR3. CDR3 sequence reads: CASSLAGGNWGYTF. Written as DNA, the CDR3 is TGTGCCAGCAGTTTAGCGGGCGGGAACTGGGGCTACACCTTC.

In its sample, this clonotype was seen a few times. The CDR3 does not end in the conserved phenylalanine or tryptophan, so this is likely a read error. The limits of the CDR3 on the DNA are not certain, so only TCRdb's listed CDR3 is given. Here the CDR3 reads CAISEWGLA. V is TRBV10-3 and J is TRBJ2-7; TRBD2, the table's D call, lacks a check against the DNA. Germline V gene sequence: CDR1 ENHRY, CDR2 SYGVKD. The CDR3 extends over 9 residues, inclusive of both ends.

This clonotype was recorded at least ten times. The rearrangement uses TRBV12-3 or TRBV12-4 and TRBJ2-5; no clear D. Gene TRBJ1-2 matches the end of the DNA better, so the J call may be wrong. The CDR3 has 14 residues. The CDR3 coding sequence is TGTGCCAGCAGTCTCGGGCACGCGCGCAGTGGCTACACCTTC. Amino acids: CASSLGHARSGYTF.

This rearrangement joins TRBV4-1 to TRBJ1-4; maybe TRBD1 (5 bases). V was pared by 1 base and J by 8 bases, with 17 bases between. The CDR3 runs 16 residues. The germline gives CDR1 MGHRA, CDR2 YSYEKL. The CDR3 DNA is TGCGCCAGCAGCCAAGCTGCAGACGAGTGGGGCGAAAAACTGTTTTTT. This translates into CASSQAADEWGEKLFF.

This clonotype is medium-sized. The rearrangement uses TRBV10-2 and TRBJ2-1; 15 bases agree with TRBD2. Germline trimming cut 5 bases from V and 6 bases from J; bases unmatched to any gene: 11. The V gene's germline CDR1 is WSHSY and CDR2 SAAADI. CDR3 size: 18 residues. DNA for the CDR3: TGCGCCAGCAGTTACCTACCGGGACTAGCGGGGGGAACCAATGAGCAGTTCTTC. This codes for CASSYLPGLAGGTNEQFF.

V is TRBV20-1 and J is TRBJ1-5; a weak D match, TRBD1 (5 bases). The length of the CDR3 is 14 residues. Deletions cut 3 bases from V and 4 bases from J, with 13 bases between. The V gene's germline CDR1 is DFQATT and CDR2 SNEGSKA (reference sequence). The CDR3 sequence is CSARGDSGNQPQHF. The CDR3, as DNA: TGCAGTGCTAGGGGTGACAGTGGGAATCAGCCCCAGCATTTT.